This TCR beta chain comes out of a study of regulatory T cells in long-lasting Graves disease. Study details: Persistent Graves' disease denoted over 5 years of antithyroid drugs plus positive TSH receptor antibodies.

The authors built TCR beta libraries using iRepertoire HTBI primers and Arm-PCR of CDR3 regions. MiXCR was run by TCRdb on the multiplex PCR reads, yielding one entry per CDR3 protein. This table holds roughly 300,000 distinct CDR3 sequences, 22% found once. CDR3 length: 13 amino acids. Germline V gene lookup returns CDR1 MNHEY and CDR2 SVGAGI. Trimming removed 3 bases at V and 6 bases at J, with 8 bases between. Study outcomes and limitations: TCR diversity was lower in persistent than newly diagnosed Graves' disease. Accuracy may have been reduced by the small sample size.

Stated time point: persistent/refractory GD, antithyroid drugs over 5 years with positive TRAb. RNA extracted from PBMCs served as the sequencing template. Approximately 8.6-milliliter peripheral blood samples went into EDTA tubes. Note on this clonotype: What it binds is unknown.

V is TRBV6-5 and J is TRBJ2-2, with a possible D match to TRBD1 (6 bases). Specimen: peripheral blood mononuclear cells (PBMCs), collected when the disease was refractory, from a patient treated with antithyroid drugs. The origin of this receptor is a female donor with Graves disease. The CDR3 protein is CASSYQGSGELFF. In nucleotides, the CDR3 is TGTGCCAGCAGTTATCAGGGGTCCGGGGAGCTGTTTTTT.